The 16 T cell receptor beta chains in this list originate from one sample, sequenced in a study of T cell responses to AZD1222 COVID-19 vaccine. Produced via immunoSEQ multiplex PCR; TCRdb's table is partial and in-frame only. The sample holds some 120,000 clones, roughly 87% seen once. This sample comprised peripheral blood, obtained 28 days after the second AZD1222 dose. Receptors originate from an adult who received the AZD1222 COVID-19 vaccine.

The chain employs TRBV4-2 and TRBJ2-5, with a weak D call TRBD2 (5 bases). Germline V gene lookup returns CDR1 LGHNA and CDR2 YNFKEQ. The CDR3 consists of 15 residues. Trimming took 0 bases from V and 2 from J, leaving 10 bases between them. CDR3 DNA: TGTGCCAGCAGCCAAGAGATTACTAGACAAGAGACCCAGTACTTC. It yields the protein CASSQEITRQETQYF.

The J gene is TRBJ1-2, the V gene TRBV27; 10 bases fit TRBD1. Trimming removed 3 bases from V and 4 bases from J; junction bases left unmatched: 2. The CDR3 runs to 14 residues. Germline assignment: CDR1 MNHEY and CDR2 SMNVEV (reference sequence). The CDR3 region is CASSFRQGAYGYTF. The DNA of the CDR3 is TGTGCCAGCAGTTTTCGACAGGGGGCCTATGGCTACACCTTC.

This chain links TRBV5-4 with TRBJ2-1, with 9 bases aligning to TRBD1. This CDR3 has 15 amino acids. CDR1 SGHNT and CDR2 YYREEE come from the germline V gene (reference sequence). With 3 bases clipped from V and 0 bases from J, the junction kept 1 base outside the gene matches. CDR3 residues: CASSSGQGSYNEQFF. CDR3 DNA: TGTGCCAGCAGCTCGGGACAGGGCTCCTACAATGAGCAGTTCTTC.

This clone turned up a few times. Here the CDR3 reads CASTLDGSSGNTIYF. The CDR3 DNA follows: TGTGCCAGTACCCTTGACGGTAGCTCTGGAAACACCATATATTTT. The V and J genes are TRBV19 and TRBJ1-3; no clear D. Germline V gene lookup returns CDR1 LNHDA and CDR2 SQIVND (reference sequence). The V gene lost 7 bases and the J gene lost 0 bases, with 13 bases spanning the gap. The CDR3 has 15 residues.

The V and J genes are TRBV6-5 and TRBJ1-5; 10 bases match TRBD1. The trim removed 4 bases at V and 0 bases at J, leaving 3 bases unmatched. This CDR3 is 16 amino acids long. Germline V CDR1 and CDR2: MNHEY, SVGAGI. The CDR3 DNA is TGTGCCAGCAGTTCAGGGACAGGGGCTAGCAATCAGCCCCAGCATTTT. This codes for CASSSGTGASNQPQHF.

The chain combines TRBV19 with TRBJ1-2; 7 nucleotides line up with TRBD1. This CDR3 region has 15 residues. V lost 6 bases to trimming and J lost 3 bases; unmatched junction nucleotides: 10. Germline V lookup: CDR1 LNHDA, CDR2 SQIVND (reference sequence). The CDR3 loop is CASRSATGNHYGYTF. The CDR3 coding sequence is TGTGCCAGTAGATCGGCGACAGGGAACCACTATGGCTACACCTTC.

The rearrangement joins TRBV18 to TRBJ1-3, with 7 bases that match TRBD1. V was pared by 3 bases and J by 4 bases, with 6 bases of the junction left unmatched. Germline V gives CDR1 KGHSH, CDR2 LQKENI. The CDR3 loop spans 15 amino acids. The CDR3 protein is CASSPSQGRGNTIYF. The CDR3 coding sequence is TGTGCCAGCTCACCTTCACAGGGGCGAGGAAACACCATATATTTT.

The rearrangement uses TRBV18 and TRBJ1-2; D unresolved. The CDR3 covers 12 residues. From germline, CDR1 is KGHSH and CDR2 LQKENI. The ends were cut back, 1 base at V and 6 bases at J, with 6 bases in the middle. CDR3 region: CASSPREDGYTF. The CDR3 DNA sequence: TGTGCCAGCTCACCACGGGAAGATGGCTACACCTTC.

The count of this clone is one. This chain links TRBV3-1 (or the pseudogene TRBV3-2) with TRBJ2-7, with D uncertain. The germline V gene has CDR1 LGHDT and CDR2 YNNKEL (reference sequence). Deletions cut 1 base from V and 3 bases from J, with 4 bases between. The CDR3 spans 12 residues. The CDR3 reads CASSQVGYEQYF. CDR3 DNA sequence: TGTGCCAGCAGCCAAGTTGGCTACGAGCAGTACTTC.

The chain recombines TRBV5-4 with TRBJ2-3; 10 bases agree with TRBD2. J lost 4 bases, V lost 1 base, and 6 bases had no gene match. This CDR3 region has 16 residues. CDR1 SGHNT and CDR2 YYREEE come from the germline V gene (reference sequence). The chain's CDR3 is CASSLRLAGDADTQYF. The DNA for the CDR3 is TGTGCCAGCAGCTTGCGGCTAGCGGGAGATGCAGATACGCAGTATTTT.

The rearrangement joins TRBV6-5 to TRBJ1-1, with D hard to call. Per germline, CDR1 MNHEY and CDR2 SVGAGI. V was trimmed by 6 bases and J by 0 bases, leaving 14 bases between them. This CDR3 comprises 15 residues. The CDR3 region has the DNA TGTGCCAGCAGAATCGACGGAAACATGAACACTGAAGCTTTCTTT. It codes for CASRIDGNMNTEAFF.

V is TRBV2 and J is TRBJ2-5, with 9 bases lining up with TRBD2. The germline V gene encodes CDR1 SNHLY and CDR2 FYNNEI. Trimming cost V 2 bases and J 2 bases; bases outside gene matches: 12. The CDR3 runs to 18 residues. This CDR3 reads CASSELGGGSGRQETQYF. CDR3 nucleotide sequence: TGTGCCAGCAGTGAATTGGGAGGAGGTAGCGGGAGACAAGAGACCCAGTACTTC.

This clone was detected once. This rearrangement joins TRBV5-1 to TRBJ2-7, with D perhaps TRBD2 (6 bases). Germline CDR1 reads SGHRS; CDR2 reads YFSETQ. This CDR3 has 14 residues. With 1 base removed from V and 2 bases from J, the gap between germline ends came to 10 bases. The CDR3 sequence is CASSLFGSPYEQYF. CDR3 bases: TGCGCCAGCAGCTTGTTCGGGAGTCCCTACGAGCAGTACTTC.

The rearrangement joins TRBV19 to TRBJ2-1; no firm D call. CDR1 LNHDA and CDR2 SQIVND come from the germline V gene (reference sequence). V lost 4 bases and J 5 bases, leaving 15 bases between the germline ends. The CDR3 contains 15 residues. The CDR3 reads CASSKPASHHNEQFF. As DNA, the CDR3 is TGTGCCAGTAGTAAGCCGGCTAGTCACCACAATGAGCAGTTCTTC.

J is TRBJ1-1 and V is TRBV11-3, with D perhaps matching TRBD1 (6 bases). The length of the CDR3 is 13 residues. Germline loops: CDR1 SGHNT, CDR2 YENEEA. Between the trimmed V and J ends, which lost 5 bases and 1 base, there was a span of 8 bases. CDR3 sequence reads: CASSTGQNTEAFF. As DNA, the CDR3 is TGTGCCAGCAGCACGGGACAGAACACTGAAGCTTTCTTT.

The chain combines TRBV10-2 with TRBJ2-3; perhaps TRBD2 as D (6 bases). Trimming took 4 bases from V and 0 from J, leaving 8 bases between them. CDR1 WSHSY and CDR2 SAAADI come from the germline V gene. The CDR3 consists of 14 residues. DNA for the CDR3: TGCGCCAGCAGTGTCAGCGGGAGCACAGATACGCAGTATTTT. This gives the protein CASSVSGSTDTQYF.